This TCR beta chain came from a study of cytomegalovirus exposure and HLA in healthy donors. Broader study findings: Further analysis, carried out later, found HLA-associated TCR beta chains more clonally expanded than equally common other chains.

The V end lost 5 bases, the J end lost 4 bases, and 15 bases lay between the germline ends. The CDR3 loop spans 14 amino acids. Germline lookup yields CDR1 SGHNT and CDR2 YENEEA. Primers for the PCR totalled 60 Vbeta and 13 Jbeta. Assay: immunoSEQ multiplex PCR; the TCRdb copy retains only in-frame clones and omits some. The ten most abundant clones cover approximately 3% of a sample with around 36,000 clones. In the case of this clone: The antigen remains undetermined.

Source material: PBMCs. The genes are TRBV11-3 and TRBJ2-7; D remains ambiguous. This TCR came from a woman in her 30s in good health and CMV-seropositive. The CDR3 loop reads CASSPNRKWYEQYF. The CDR3 DNA is TGTGCCAGCAGCCCCAACAGAAAATGGTACGAGCAGTACTTC. The variable domain in full, with the rest retrieved from reference TRBV11-3 and TRBJ2-7, is EAGVVQSPRYKIIEKKQPVAFWCNPISGHNTLYWYLQNLGQGPELLIRYENEEAVDDSQLPKDRFSAERLKGVDSTLKIQPAELGDSAVYLCASSPNRKWYEQYFGPGTRLTVT.